Sequencing of this T cell receptor beta chain was carried out in a study of shared clonotypes between healthy human individuals (dated by TCRdb to 2020 to 2022). With respect to the entire study: A few men and a couple of women, aged 18 to 49 years, made up the cohort. For each donor, CD4 naive and CD4 memory were each run on three plates, CD8 naive on two plates, and CD8 memory on one plate. To estimate repertoire size and how much clonotypes are shared between individuals, the study performed deep sequencing of blood TCR repertoires from roughly five healthy adults. Libraries were prepared and TCR repertoires were sequenced by different laboratories using diverse techniques, in order to increase sequencing depth and limit assay-specific biases. Between about 0.85 and 10 billion PBMCs per donor were obtained by leukapheresis. Study-wide findings and limitations: Rarefaction of sorted-subset datasets indicated incomplete sequencing despite the large sequencing depth. Pairwise subsampling led to the expectation that sequencing depth would affect the degree of clonotype sharing among donors. Sampling was restricted to blood, and TCR repertoires in tissues likely differ from the TCR repertoires found in blood. Naive subsets generally had larger estimated clonotype richness than memory subsets. Across four donors, around 5% of naive CD4, around 3.5% of naive CD8, around 2.5% of memory CD4, and under 0.45% of memory CD8 clonotypes were shared. Because the study included only a small number of donors, the genetic and exposure-history diversity represented was limited. Clonotypes shared by all four sorted-subset donors showed higher generation probabilities than non-shared clonotypes.

Using the deep immunoSEQ assay, TCR CDR3 regions were amplified from genomic DNA by multiplex PCR. Genomic DNA extracted from each cell subset was distributed evenly over all wells of several immunoSEQ 96-well plates, and each plate served as one replicate. For sorted subsets, roughly 200 ng of genomic DNA, equivalent to around 30,000 T cell genomes, went into each replicate PCR. The purified libraries were quantified using a Qubit 3.0 fluorometer, sized with a Bioanalyzer 2100, and then quantified again using the KAPA Library Quantification kit. Every immunoSEQ 96-well plate was sequenced on a dedicated single-read 150-cycle Illumina NextSeq 550 flow cell. As for the authors' bioinformatics: Because the immunoSEQ output held only junctional sequences and lacked quality scores, the filtering could not match the filtering applied to full-length reads. To assign V/J genes and CDR3, sequences were annotated using PyIR, a Python wrapper for IgBLAST v1.9, with IMGT germline references. Reads with weak V/J assignments (E-value above 1e-6), missing CDR3, stop codons, out-of-frame junctions, or ambiguous translated residues were removed. V3J clonotypes were defined as sequences sharing an identical inferred V gene, J gene, and CDR3 amino acid sequence. The percentage overlap between two repertoires was calculated by dividing the number of shared unique clonotypes by the size of the smaller repertoire. Repertoire richness was assessed with RTK rarefaction, the Chao1 estimator, and Recon v2.1 estimates of unobserved clonotypes. Generation probabilities were computed with OLGA for all TCRbeta clonotypes obtained by the gDNA method from a few donors. TCRdb carries this immuneACCESS record with in-frame sequences only. Its versions omit some clonotypes, under half of them owing to an unresolved V gene in the studies checked, with the rest unexplained. Clonal size and the V and J genes are those of that table, whereas D and trimming came from the DNA. For this sample there are about 980,000 clones; less than 85% appear just once. The top ten hold around 1.5% of the sample.

Donors were healthy HIV-negative adults with no recently reported acute infections or vaccinations. Every donor was a Caucasian adult residing in Nashville, Tennessee, USA. CD4+ T cells were enriched by magnetic negative selection, after which naive cells were positively selected on CD45RA and the negative fraction was taken as the memory subset. Blood was obtained by leukapheresis, after which PBMCs were separated by Ficoll-Histopaque density gradient centrifugation and cryopreserved in liquid nitrogen vapor phase. Purity and quantity of every magnetically sorted T cell population were checked by analytical flow cytometry. From each sorted fraction, genomic DNA was isolated and quantified by UV absorbance on a Nanodrop 2000c. In its sample, this clone was seen a few times. The clone's antigen remains unknown. It has no much larger one-base neighbor in the sample; base qualities were not kept. V is cut by 5 bases and J by 4 bases, and the space between the germline ends is 12 bases. The CDR3 spans 14 residues, from the cysteine through the phenylalanine. Only the CDR3 part of the read is kept: 42 bases, read in frame from the first base. For CDR1 and CDR2, the germline V gene lists MDHEN and SYDVKM.

The sequenced sample consisted of memory CD4+ T cells sorted from blood. This specimen's cell subset or site label, per the study, means: CD45RA-negative fraction. The receptor's source is a man between 18 and 35 years old in good health. The receptor chain draws on TRBV28 and TRBJ1-5; a confident D gene designation cannot be given. The nucleotide sequence is given as TGTGCCAGCAGTACAACCTCCAGGAATCAGCCCCAGCATTTT. Translated, it reads CASSTTSRNQPQHF.